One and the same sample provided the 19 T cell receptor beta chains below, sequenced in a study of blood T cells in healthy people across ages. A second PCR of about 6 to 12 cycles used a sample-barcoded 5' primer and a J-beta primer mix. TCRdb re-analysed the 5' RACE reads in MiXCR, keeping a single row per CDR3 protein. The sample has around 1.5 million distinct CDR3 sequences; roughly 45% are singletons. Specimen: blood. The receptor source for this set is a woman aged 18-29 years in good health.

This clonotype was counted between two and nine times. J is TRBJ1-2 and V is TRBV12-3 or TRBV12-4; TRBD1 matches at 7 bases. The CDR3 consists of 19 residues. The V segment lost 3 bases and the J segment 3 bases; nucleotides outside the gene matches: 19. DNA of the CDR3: TGTGCCAGCAGTTTCGGGGTGACAGGGCTCTCGTCGCGCGACTATGGCTACACCTTC. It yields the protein CASSFGVTGLSSRDYGYTF.

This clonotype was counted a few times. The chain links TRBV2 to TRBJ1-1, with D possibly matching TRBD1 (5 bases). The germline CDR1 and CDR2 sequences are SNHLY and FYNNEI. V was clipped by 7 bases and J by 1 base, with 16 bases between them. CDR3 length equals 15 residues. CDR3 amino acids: CASTPQSGQNTEAFF. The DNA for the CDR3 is TGTGCCAGCACTCCCCAATCAGGGCAGAACACTGAAGCTTTCTTT.

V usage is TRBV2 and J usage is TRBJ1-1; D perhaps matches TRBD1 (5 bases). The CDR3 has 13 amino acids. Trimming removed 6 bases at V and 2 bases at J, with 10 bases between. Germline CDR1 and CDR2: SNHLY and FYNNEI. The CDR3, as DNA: TGTGCCAGCAGGGCCCGGGACAACACTGAAGCTTTCTTT. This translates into CASRARDNTEAFF.

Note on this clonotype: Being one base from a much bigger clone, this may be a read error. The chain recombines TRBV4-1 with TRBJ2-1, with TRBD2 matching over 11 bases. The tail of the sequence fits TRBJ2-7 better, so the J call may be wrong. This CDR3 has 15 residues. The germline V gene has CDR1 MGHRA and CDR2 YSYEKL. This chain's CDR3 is CASSLTSGEYNEQYF. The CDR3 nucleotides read TGCGCCAGCAGCCTGACTAGCGGGGAATACAATGAGCAGTACTTC.

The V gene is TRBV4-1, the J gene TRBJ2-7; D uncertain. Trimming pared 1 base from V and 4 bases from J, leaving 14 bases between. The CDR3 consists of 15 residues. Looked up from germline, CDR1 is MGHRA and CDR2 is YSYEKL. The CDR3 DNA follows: TGCGCCAGCAGCCAAGCCCATGGGCTGGGGTACGAGCAGTACTTC. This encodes CASSQAHGLGYEQYF.

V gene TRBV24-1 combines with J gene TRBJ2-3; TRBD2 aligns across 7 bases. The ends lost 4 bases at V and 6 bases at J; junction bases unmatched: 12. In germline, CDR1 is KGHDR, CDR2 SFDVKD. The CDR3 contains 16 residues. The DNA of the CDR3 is TGTGCCACCAGTGAGTCGACTAGCCCAATATCCGATACGCAGTATTTT. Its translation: CATSESTSPISDTQYF.

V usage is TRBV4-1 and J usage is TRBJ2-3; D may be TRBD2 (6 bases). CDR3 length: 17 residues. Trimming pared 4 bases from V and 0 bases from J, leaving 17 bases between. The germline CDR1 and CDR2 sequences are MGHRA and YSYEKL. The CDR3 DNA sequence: TGCGCCAGCAGCCCCCCGAGGGACTCAATTAGCACAGATACGCAGTATTTT. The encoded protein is CASSPPRDSISTDTQYF.

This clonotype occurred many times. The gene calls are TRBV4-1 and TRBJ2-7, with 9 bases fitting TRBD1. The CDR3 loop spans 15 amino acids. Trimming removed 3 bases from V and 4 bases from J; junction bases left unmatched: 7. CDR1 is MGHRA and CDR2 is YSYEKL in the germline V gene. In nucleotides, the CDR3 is TGCGCCAGCAGCCAGACAGGGGGGATGGTTTACGAGCAGTACTTC. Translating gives CASSQTGGMVYEQYF.

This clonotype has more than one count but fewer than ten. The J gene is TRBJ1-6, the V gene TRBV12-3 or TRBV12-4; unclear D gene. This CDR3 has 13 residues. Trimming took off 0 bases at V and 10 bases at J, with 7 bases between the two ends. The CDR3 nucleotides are TGTGCCAGCAGTTTAGCGGTTGGATCACCCCTCCACTTT. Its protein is CASSLAVGSPLHF.

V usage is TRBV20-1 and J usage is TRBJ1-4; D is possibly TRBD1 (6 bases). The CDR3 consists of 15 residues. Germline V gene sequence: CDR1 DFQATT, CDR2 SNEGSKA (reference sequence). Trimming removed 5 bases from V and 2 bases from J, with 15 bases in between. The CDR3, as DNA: TGCAGTGCTCGACCCCAGGGGAGGACTAATGAAAAACTGTTTTTT. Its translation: CSARPQGRTNEKLFF.

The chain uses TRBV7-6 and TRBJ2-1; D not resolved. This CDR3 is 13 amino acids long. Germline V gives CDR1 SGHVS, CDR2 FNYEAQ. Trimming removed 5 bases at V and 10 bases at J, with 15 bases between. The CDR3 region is CASSSAASGEQFF. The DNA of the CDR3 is TGTGCCAGCAGCAGTGCGGCTTCCGGAGAGCAGTTCTTC.

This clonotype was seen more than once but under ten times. The CDR3 loop reads CASSLKNTDTQYF. The CDR3 region has the DNA TGTGCCAGCAGCTTAAAAAATACAGATACGCAGTATTTT. The chain links TRBV7-3 to TRBJ2-3, with D hard to call. In germline, CDR1 is SGHTA, CDR2 FQGTGA. Trimming left V 1 base short and J 3 bases short, with 5 bases between. CDR3 length equals 13 residues.

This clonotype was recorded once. Here the CDR3 reads CASRRGSANGLGTEAFF. The CDR3 DNA reads TGTGCCAGCAGGCGTGGGAGCGCCAACGGGCTCGGCACTGAAGCTTTCTTT. The chain has TRBV11-2 and TRBJ1-1, with unresolved D. CDR1 is SGHAT and CDR2 is FQNNGV in the germline V gene. V was trimmed by 6 bases and J by 4 bases, leaving 24 bases between them. The CDR3 is 17 amino acids. The full variable domain, completed using reference TRBV11-2 and TRBJ1-1, is EAGVAQSPRYKIIEKRQSVAFWCNPISGHATLYWYQQILGQGPKLLIQFQNNGVVDDSQLPKDRFSAERLKGVDSTLKIQPAKLEDSAVYLCASRRGSANGLGTEAFFGQGTRLTVV.

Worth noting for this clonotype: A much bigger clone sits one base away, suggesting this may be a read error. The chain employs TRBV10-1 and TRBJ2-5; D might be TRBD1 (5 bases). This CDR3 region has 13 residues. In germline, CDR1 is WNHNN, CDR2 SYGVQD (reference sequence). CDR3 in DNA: TGCGCCGGCAGTGCAGGGAACCAAGAGACCCAGTACTTC. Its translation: CAGSAGNQETQYF.

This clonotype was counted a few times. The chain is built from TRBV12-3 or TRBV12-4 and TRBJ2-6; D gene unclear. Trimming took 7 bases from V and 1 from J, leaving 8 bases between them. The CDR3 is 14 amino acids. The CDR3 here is CASTPLSGANVLTF. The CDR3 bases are TGTGCCAGCACTCCCTTATCTGGGGCCAACGTCCTGACTTTC.

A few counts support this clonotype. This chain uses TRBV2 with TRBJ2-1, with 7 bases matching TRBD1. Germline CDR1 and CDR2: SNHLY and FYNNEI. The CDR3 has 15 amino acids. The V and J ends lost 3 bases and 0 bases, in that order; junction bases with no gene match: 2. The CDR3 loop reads CASSEGQSSYNEQFF. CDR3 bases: TGTGCCAGCAGTGAGGGACAGAGCTCCTACAATGAGCAGTTCTTC.

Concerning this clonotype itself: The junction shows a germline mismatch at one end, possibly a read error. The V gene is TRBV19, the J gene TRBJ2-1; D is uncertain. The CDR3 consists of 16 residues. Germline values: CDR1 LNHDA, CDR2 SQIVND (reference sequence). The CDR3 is CTSSPVGESTYNEQFF. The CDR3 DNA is TGTACCAGTAGTCCTGTAGGAGAAAGCACCTACAATGAGCAGTTCTTC.

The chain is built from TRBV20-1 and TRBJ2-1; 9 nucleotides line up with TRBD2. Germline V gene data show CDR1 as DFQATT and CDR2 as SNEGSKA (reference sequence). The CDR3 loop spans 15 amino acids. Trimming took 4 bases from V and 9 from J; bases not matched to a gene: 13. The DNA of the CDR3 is TGCAGTGCTACCAAGTCGGGACTAGCCTCACTTGAGCAGTTCTTC. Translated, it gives CSATKSGLASLEQFF.

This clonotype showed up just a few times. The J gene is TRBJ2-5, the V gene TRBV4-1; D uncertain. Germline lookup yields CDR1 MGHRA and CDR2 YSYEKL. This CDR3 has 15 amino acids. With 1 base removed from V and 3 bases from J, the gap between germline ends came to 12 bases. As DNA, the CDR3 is TGCGCCAGCAGCCAAGTGGAGACTTCGAAAGAGACCCAGTACTTC. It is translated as CASSQVETSKETQYF.